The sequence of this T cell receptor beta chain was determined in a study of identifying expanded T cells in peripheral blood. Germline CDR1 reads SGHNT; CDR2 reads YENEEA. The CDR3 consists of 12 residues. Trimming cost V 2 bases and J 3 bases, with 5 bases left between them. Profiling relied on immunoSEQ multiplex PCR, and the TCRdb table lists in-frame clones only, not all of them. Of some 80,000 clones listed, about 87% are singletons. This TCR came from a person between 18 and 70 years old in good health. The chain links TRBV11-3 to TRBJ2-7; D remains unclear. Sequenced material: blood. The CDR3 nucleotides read TGTGCCAGCAGCTTAAAGGGCTACGAGCAGTACTTC. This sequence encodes CASSLKGYEQYF.